The 24 T cell receptor beta chains in this list originate from one sample, sequenced in a study of shared clonotypes between healthy human individuals. Data came from immunoSEQ multiplex PCR; TCRdb stores just in-frame clones and leaves some out. The table has millions of clones, roughly 92% seen once; the top ten hold around 0.14%. Specimen: naive CD4+ T cells sorted from blood. Indicated subset: CD45RA+ positively selected. The receptor set was obtained from a man younger than 35 in good health.

This sequence joins TRBV5-6 and TRBJ1-4; a weak D match, TRBD1 (6 bases). V lost 4 bases to trimming and J lost 8 bases, with 15 bases between them. The CDR3 extends over 14 amino acids. Germline loops: CDR1 SGHDT, CDR2 YYEEEE. The CDR3 bases are TGTGCCAGCAGCCTGGGGGGGCGCGAAGAAAAACTGTTTTTT. It specifies CASSLGGREEKLFF. Filled out from reference TRBV5-6 and TRBJ1-4, the complete variable domain reads DAGVTQSPTHLIKTRGQQVTLRCSPKSGHDTVSWYQQALGQGPQFIFQYYEEEERQRGNFPDRFSGHQFPNYSSELNVNALLLGDSALYLCASSLGGREEKLFFGSGTQLSVL.

This sequence joins TRBV2 and TRBJ2-7; possible D gene TRBD1, 7 bases. The CDR3 has 15 amino acids. From germline, CDR1 is SNHLY and CDR2 FYNNEI. The ends were cut back, 4 bases at V and 5 bases at J, with 18 bases in the middle. The CDR3 spells CASSVLRQGGDEQYF. The CDR3 nucleotides read TGTGCCAGCAGTGTTTTGCGACAGGGCGGGGACGAGCAGTACTTC.

V gene TRBV6-5 combines with J gene TRBJ1-4, with TRBD1 matching 11 bases. This CDR3 spans 14 amino acids. CDR1 is MNHEY and CDR2 is SVGAGI in the germline V gene. V was clipped by 5 bases and J by 8 bases; unmatched bases: 4. CDR3 residues: CASSAGTGGEKLFF. The CDR3 DNA reads as TGTGCCAGCAGTGCCGGGACAGGGGGGGAAAAACTGTTTTTT.

This rearrangement joins TRBV11-3 to TRBJ2-4; 8 bases match TRBD1. CDR1 and CDR2 from the germline V gene are SGHNT and YENEEA. The J segment lost 1 base and the V segment lost 2 bases, leaving 7 bases of the junction unmatched. The CDR3 has 17 residues. The CDR3 here is CASSLPPGGEAKNIQYF. The CDR3 DNA is TGTGCCAGCAGCTTACCCCCAGGGGGCGAGGCCAAAAACATTCAGTACTTC.

The V and J genes are TRBV5-1 and TRBJ1-2, with D perhaps TRBD1 (5 bases). Trimming pared 0 bases from V and 4 bases from J, leaving 13 bases between. CDR3 length equals 15 residues. Germline lookup yields CDR1 SGHRS and CDR2 YFSETQ. The DNA for the CDR3 is TGCGCCAGCAGCTTGGCGGGGTTGGGGCCCTATGGCTACACCTTC. It is translated as CASSLAGLGPYGYTF.

As DNA, the CDR3 is TGCAGCGTTCAACCCTGGGCGACCGGGGAGCTGTTTTTT. Its translation: CSVQPWATGELFF. The chain recombines TRBV29-1 with TRBJ2-2; unclear D gene. The V gene's germline CDR1 is SQVTM and CDR2 ANQGSEA. V gave up 5 bases and J gave up 5 bases, with 12 bases separating them. The length of the CDR3 is 13 residues.

The V gene is TRBV19, the J gene TRBJ1-1; D ambiguous. Trimming cost V 7 bases and J 0 bases, with 6 bases left between them. Germline CDR1 LNHDA, CDR2 SQIVND (reference sequence). CDR3 length: 12 amino acids. The CDR3 protein is CASKDLNTEAFF. Written as DNA, the CDR3 is TGTGCCAGTAAAGACCTGAACACTGAAGCTTTCTTT.

This rearrangement joins TRBV30 to TRBJ2-5; 8 bases align to TRBD1. CDR1 is GTSNPN and CDR2 is SVGIG in the germline V gene (reference sequence). This CDR3 has 15 amino acids. After removal of 2 bases from V and 5 bases from J, the junction contained 10 bases not matched to a gene. The CDR3 here is CAWSRGDRGVETQYF. In DNA, the CDR3 is TGTGCCTGGAGTCGGGGAGACAGGGGTGTGGAGACCCAGTACTTC.

The genes are TRBV5-4 and TRBJ2-3; 11 nucleotides line up with TRBD2. The CDR3 extends over 16 amino acids. V lost 4 bases to trimming and J lost 5 bases; unmatched junction nucleotides: 9. CDR1 is SGHNT and CDR2 is YYREEE in the germline V gene (reference sequence). The CDR3 bases are TGTGCCAGCAGCGCCACTAGCGGGGGATTCTTAGATACGCAGTATTTT. Residues: CASSATSGGFLDTQYF.

V is TRBV30 and J is TRBJ1-2; no definite D call. The CDR3 consists of 13 residues. Germline assignment: CDR1 GTSNPN and CDR2 SVGIG (reference sequence). Deletions cut 4 bases from V and 2 bases from J, with 11 bases between. CDR3 in amino acids: CAWTPGSNYGYTF. The CDR3 DNA is TGTGCCTGGACCCCCGGCAGCAACTATGGCTACACCTTC.

The chain couples TRBV28 to TRBJ1-2; 10 nucleotides align to TRBD1. V lost 2 bases and J lost 4; bases outside the gene matches: 7. Germline CDR1 is MDHEN and CDR2 is SYDVKM. The CDR3 length is 16 residues. CDR3 loop: CASSLRTGGAGYGYTF. In DNA, the CDR3 is TGTGCCAGCAGTTTAAGGACAGGGGGTGCGGGCTATGGCTACACCTTC.

The chain is built from TRBV2 and TRBJ2-7; D may correspond to TRBD1 or TRBD2 (5 bases each). Per germline, CDR1 SNHLY and CDR2 FYNNEI. Deletions cut 10 bases from V and 5 bases from J, with 27 bases between. This CDR3 comprises 16 residues. CDR3 in DNA: TGTGCCACCCTAAAAGGAGGTTGGGGCCCGTATGACGAGCAGTACTTC. Translating it yields CATLKGGWGPYDEQYF.

Concerning this clone itself: Other nucleotide sequences in the sample specify the same CDR3. This rearrangement joins TRBV5-1 to TRBJ2-3, with D unresolved. From germline, CDR1 is SGHRS and CDR2 YFSETQ. The CDR3 consists of 14 residues. V lost 0 bases and J lost 2, with 7 bases in between. The CDR3 DNA is TGCGCCAGCAGCTTGGTAGGTACCACAGATACGCAGTATTTT. It specifies CASSLVGTTDTQYF.

This chain connects TRBV6-1 to TRBJ2-7; either TRBD1 or TRBD2 may supply D (6 bases each). The CDR3 totals 14 residues. Germline V gene sequence: CDR1 MNHNS, CDR2 SASEGT. Trimming pared 1 base from V and 5 bases from J, leaving 12 bases between. This CDR3 is CASSEGGALDEQYF. The CDR3 nucleotides read TGTGCCAGCAGTGAAGGGGGGGCGCTAGACGAGCAGTACTTC.

V is TRBV4-1 and J is TRBJ2-5; D might be TRBD1 (5 bases). Deletions cut 3 bases from V and 5 bases from J, with 10 bases between. Germline CDR1 and CDR2: MGHRA and YSYEKL. CDR3 length: 13 residues. In nucleotides, the CDR3 is TGCGCCAGCAGCCACCTGGGGCCGGAGACCCAGTACTTC. Protein: CASSHLGPETQYF.

This clone was observed a single time. The rearrangement links TRBV20-1 to TRBJ2-3; D gene uncertain. Germline lookup yields CDR1 DFQATT and CDR2 SNEGSKA (reference sequence). The CDR3 has 10 residues. Trimming took 7 bases from V and 6 from J, leaving 8 bases between them. The CDR3 reads CSVAPDTQYF. In DNA, the CDR3 is TGCAGTGTCGCCCCGGATACGCAGTATTTT.

The rearrangement joins TRBV6-5 to TRBJ1-1; TRBD1 aligns across 7 bases. The CDR3 is 14 residues long. Germline CDR1 MNHEY, CDR2 SVGAGI. V lost 7 bases and J lost 1; bases outside the gene matches: 6. The CDR3 loop is CASIPGQKNTEAFF. CDR3 DNA sequence: TGTGCCAGCATTCCGGGACAGAAGAACACTGAAGCTTTCTTT.

A remark on this clone: At one boundary the junction diverges from the germline segment, which might be a read error. V gene TRBV7-2 combines with J gene TRBJ2-1, with TRBD2 matching 12 bases. CDR1 is SGHTA, CDR2 FQGNSA, per germline. The length of the CDR3 is 16 residues. DNA for the CDR3: TGTGCCAGCAGCTCCCGGACTAGCGGGACCTACAATGAGCGGTTCTTC. This translates into CASSSRTSGTYNERFF. The full variable domain, in which reference TRBV7-2 and TRBJ2-1 provide the parts outside the CDR3, is GAGVSQSPSNKVTEKGKDVELRCDPISGHTALYWYRQSLGQGLEFLIYFQGNSAPDKSGLPSDRFSAERTGGSVSTLTIQRTQQEDSAVYLCASSSRTSGTYNERFFGPGTRLTVL.

The chain employs TRBV5-1 and TRBJ2-7, with 10 bases identical to TRBD2. The V segment lost 2 bases and the J segment 6 bases; nucleotides outside the gene matches: 8. Germline lookup yields CDR1 SGHRS and CDR2 YFSETQ. The CDR3 is 15 amino acids. CDR3 bases: TGCGCCAGCAGCTTAAGCGGACTAGCGGTCCTCGAGCAGTACTTC. Its protein product is CASSLSGLAVLEQYF.

This sequence joins TRBV4-1 and TRBJ2-2; 8 bases are a match to TRBD2. With 3 bases clipped from V and 3 bases from J, the junction kept 6 bases outside the gene matches. Germline V gene lookup returns CDR1 MGHRA and CDR2 YSYEKL. This CDR3 is built from 16 residues. The CDR3 is CASSQASGLDTGELFF. As DNA, the CDR3 is TGCGCCAGCAGCCAGGCTAGCGGGCTCGACACCGGGGAGCTGTTTTTT.

This clone was detected a few times. The same CDR3 is also encoded by other DNA sequences in this sample. The rearrangement joins TRBV6-5 to TRBJ1-1; unclear D gene. Germline CDR1 reads MNHEY; CDR2 reads SVGAGI. The CDR3 contains 12 residues. V was cut by 5 bases and J by 1 base, with 5 bases left in between. Written as DNA, the CDR3 is TGTGCCAGCAGTCGAACGAACACTGAAGCTTTCTTT. As protein: CASSRTNTEAFF.

J is TRBJ2-4 and V is TRBV6-5, with D perhaps given as TRBD1 or TRBD2 (6 bases each). The ends were cut back, 5 bases at V and 6 bases at J, with 17 bases in the middle. CDR3 length: 15 amino acids. The germline V gene has CDR1 MNHEY and CDR2 SVGAGI. CDR3 residues: CASSPPGGLRNIQYF. CDR3 nucleotides: TGTGCCAGCAGTCCGCCCGGGGGCTTGAGAAACATTCAGTACTTC.

The count of this clone is one. The V gene is TRBV30, the J gene TRBJ1-1, with D maybe TRBD1 (5 bases). V was cut by 2 bases and J by 5 bases, with 12 bases left in between. There are 13 residues in the CDR3. The germline gives CDR1 GTSNPN, CDR2 SVGIG (reference sequence). CDR3 in DNA: TGTGCCTGGAGTTATCAGGGCAGAACTGAAGCTTTCTTT. Its protein product is CAWSYQGRTEAFF.

This clone was detected only a few times. J is TRBJ1-4 and V is TRBV5-4; 9 positions match TRBD1. J lost 6 bases, V lost 0 bases, and 3 bases had no gene match. Germline V CDR1 and CDR2: SGHNT, YYREEE (reference sequence). This CDR3 is 15 amino acids long. This chain's CDR3 is CASSLAGTGYEKLFF. In nucleotides, the CDR3 is TGTGCCAGCAGCTTGGCCGGGACAGGGTATGAAAAACTGTTTTTT.